Listed below are T cell receptor beta chains from one sample, sequenced in a study of T-cell reconstitution after alpha-beta-depleted transplantation in children. TCRdb ran MiXCR on the PCR reads and lists one entry per CDR3 protein. The sample lists 100,000 to 120,000 distinct CDR3 sequences, around 10% seen once, with 8% in the top ten. Material: PBMCs from the stem cell graft donor, obtained from the stem cell graft. Receptors originate from a human donor who donated a stem cell graft to a child with acute lymphoblastic leukemia. The conserved cysteine and the conserved F or W are not part of the CDR3 here. The size of a clone is reported for some rows only, either as once, few or many, or as a class for expanded clones.

J gene	V gene	clone size	CDR3 protein
TRBJ1-5	TRBV7-9	many	ASSLDGGLSNQPQH
TRBJ2-1	TRBV12-3/TRBV12-4	many	ASSFGPDEQF
TRBJ2-5	TRBV18	many	ASSPDLLQGTQY
TRBJ1-6	TRBV5-1	many	ASSFRQGQDSPLH
TRBJ1-2	TRBV18	many	ASSPVEEGYGYT
TRBJ1-1	TRBV12-3/TRBV12-4	many	ASTTSRGSAF
TRBJ2-6	TRBV29-1	many	SVVGEPGANVLT
TRBJ2-2	TRBV29-1	many	SVVSRNFGELF
TRBJ2-7	TRBV4-3	many	ASSHNPTGDSSYEQY
TRBJ2-3	TRBV12-3/TRBV12-4	many	ASRLNTQY
TRBJ2-3	TRBV5-1	many	ASNPGASLSTDTQY
TRBJ2-3	TRBV20-1	many	SAAGLAAPSTDTQY
TRBJ1-2	TRBV3-1	-	ASSRNRGVLDGYT
TRBJ1-4	TRBV7-8	many	ASSLFETNEKLF
TRBJ2-7	TRBV4-2	few	ASSPGPLGTRLYYEQY
TRBJ2-1	TRBV3-1	many	ASSPKNIAGVGYNEQF
TRBJ2-7	TRBV3-1	many	ASSQTGQAYEQY
TRBJ1-5	TRBV7-8	many	ASSFTGGVGNQPQH
TRBJ1-5	TRBV19	many	ASSIQGASNQPQH
TRBJ1-1	TRBV4-1	many	ASSQDQVPNTEAF
TRBJ1-1	TRBV7-6	-	ASSFGDMNTEAF
TRBJ2-3	TRBV4-1	few	ASSQPGLAGGGGLTDTQY
TRBJ1-2	TRBV19	-	ASSPDTTNYGYT
TRBJ1-2	TRBV19	many	ASNKGTGGSYT
TRBJ2-7	TRBV12-3/TRBV12-4	-	ASNKGMGTYEQY
TRBJ1-1	TRBV20-1	many	SARELGGTEAF
TRBJ2-1	TRBV28	many	ASVKLGTGRYNEQF
TRBJ2-7	TRBV5-1	many	ASSLGTGNYEQY
TRBJ2-1	TRBV5-4	few	ASSLEVYNEQF